Following are 11 T cell receptor beta chains from one sample sequenced in a study of shared clonotypes between healthy human individuals. The table came from immunoSEQ multiplex PCR; TCRdb's copy has only in-frame clones and leaves some out. There are a few million clones in the sample; approximately 95% occur only once, and 0.39% lies in the top ten. The specimen was naive CD4+ T cells from PBMCs. Subset here: CD45RA+ positively selected. The origin of the receptors is a young man in good health. Some clones in this sample may be carry-over from other donors' samples.

The genes are TRBV15 and TRBJ2-1; 9 bases align to TRBD2. The V gene end was trimmed by 1 base and the J gene end by 9 bases; junction bases not matched to a gene: 7. Germline CDR1 LNHNV, CDR2 YYDKDF (reference sequence). This CDR3 has 15 residues. The CDR3 reads CATSRVQLAGVEQFF. In DNA, the CDR3 is TGTGCCACCAGCAGAGTTCAGTTAGCGGGAGTTGAGCAGTTCTTC.

The chain couples TRBV6-4 to TRBJ2-7, with 12 bases identical to TRBD2. Per germline, CDR1 MRHNA and CDR2 SNTAGT. There are 15 residues in the CDR3. V shed 4 bases, J shed 4 bases, and the junction held 5 bases outside the gene matches. CDR3 coding DNA: TGTGCCAGCAGTGTTCGACTAGCGGGAGTTTACGAGCAGTACTTC. It specifies CASSVRLAGVYEQYF.

The rearrangement uses TRBV6-1 and TRBJ1-3, with D unclear. The CDR3 has 14 amino acids. V was trimmed by 2 bases and J by 4 bases, leaving 9 bases between them. The V gene's germline CDR1 is MNHNS and CDR2 SASEGT. The CDR3 sequence: CASSESVSGNTIYF. CDR3 DNA sequence: TGTGCCAGCAGTGAATCGGTCAGCGGAAACACCATATATTTT.

About this clone: Other DNA sequences in the same sample also yield this CDR3. The rearrangement joins TRBV7-9 to TRBJ2-7; D is ambiguous. V shed 2 bases and J shed 2 bases, with 7 bases lying between them. CDR3 size: 13 residues. CDR1 and CDR2 (germline): SEHNR, FQNEAQ (reference sequence). The CDR3 is CASSLSQAYEQYF. CDR3 DNA: TGTGCCAGCAGCTTAAGTCAGGCCTACGAGCAGTACTTC. Based on the CDR3 plus reference TRBV7-9 and TRBJ2-7, the full variable domain is DTGVSQNPRHKITKRGQNVTFRCDPISEHNRLYWYRQTLGQGPEFLTYFQNEAQLEKSRLLSDRFSAERPKGSFSTLEIQRTEQGDSAMYLCASSLSQAYEQYFGPGTRLTVT.

Worth noting for this clone: Additional DNA sequences in this sample encode the identical CDR3. The chain employs TRBV6-1 and TRBJ1-5; D gene uncertain. With 3 bases removed from V and 7 bases from J, the gap between germline ends came to 4 bases. The CDR3 has 11 residues. Per germline, CDR1 MNHNS and CDR2 SASEGT. The DNA for the CDR3 is TGTGCCAGCAGTGAGGAACAGCCCCAGCATTTT. It yields the protein CASSEEQPQHF.

The chain uses TRBV4-1 and TRBJ2-3; 9 nucleotides agree with TRBD1. There are 16 residues in the CDR3. V lost 4 bases to trimming and J lost 5 bases; unmatched junction nucleotides: 10. Germline V gene data show CDR1 as MGHRA and CDR2 as YSYEKL. CDR3 DNA sequence: TGCGCCAGCAGCCCCCTAGGACAGGGGCGGGGAGATACGCAGTATTTT. It yields the protein CASSPLGQGRGDTQYF.

The chain recombines TRBV9 with TRBJ2-3; D remains ambiguous. Germline assignment: CDR1 SGDLS and CDR2 YYNGEE. The CDR3 length is 18 residues. V dropped 4 bases and J dropped 1 base, with 22 bases sitting between them. CDR3: CASSPSLILSYGTDTQYF. In nucleotides, the CDR3 is TGTGCCAGCAGCCCCTCTCTGATCCTTTCATACGGCACAGATACGCAGTATTTT.

The rearrangement uses TRBV4-3 and TRBJ2-2; a weak D match, TRBD2 (5 bases). This CDR3 has 17 amino acids. V lost 0 bases and J 6 bases, leaving 17 bases between the germline ends. CDR1 is LGHNA, CDR2 YSLEER, per germline. CDR3 bases: TGCGCCAGCAGCCAAGACCGACTCTTATCCGGGGCCGGGGAGCTGTTTTTT. Its protein is CASSQDRLLSGAGELFF.

V is TRBV7-7 and J is TRBJ1-1; D is unresolved. Trimming removed 6 bases at V and 5 bases at J, with 19 bases between. This CDR3 comprises 15 residues. CDR1 and CDR2 (germline): SSHAT, FNYEAQ (reference sequence). The CDR3 DNA is TGTGCCAGCAGGAGAGTAGATCGGCCGGATACTGAAGCTTTCTTT. It codes for CASRRVDRPDTEAFF.

The rearrangement uses TRBV7-8 and TRBJ2-3; D uncertain. Germline V gene data show CDR1 as SGHVS and CDR2 as FQNEAQ. The CDR3 runs 17 residues. Between the trimmed V and J ends, which lost 6 bases and 0 bases, there was a span of 19 bases. This CDR3 is CASSHSVGYTSTDTQYF. The CDR3 coding sequence is TGTGCCAGCAGTCATAGTGTCGGCTACACTAGCACAGATACGCAGTATTTT. Full variable domain (missing parts from reference TRBV7-8 and TRBJ2-3): GAGVSQSPRYKVAKRGQDVALRCDPISGHVSLFWYQQALGQGPEFLTYFQNEAQLDKSGLPSDRFFAERPEGSVSTLKIQRTQQEDSAVYLCASSHSVGYTSTDTQYFGPGTRLTVL.

The chain couples TRBV5-1 to TRBJ2-1, with TRBD2 matching over 11 bases. The ends lost 4 bases at V and 7 bases at J; junction bases unmatched: 13. This CDR3 is built from 17 residues. Germline V gene data show CDR1 as SGHRS and CDR2 as YFSETQ. For the CDR3, the DNA is TGCGCCAGCAGCCGGGAGACTAGCGGGGCCCCCATGAATGAGCAGTTCTTC. This gives the protein CASSRETSGAPMNEQFF. Full variable domain (missing parts from reference TRBV5-1 and TRBJ2-1): KAGVTQTPRYLIKTRGQQVTLSCSPISGHRSVSWYQQTPGQGLQFLFEYFSETQRNKGNFPGRFSGRQFSNSRSEMNVSTLELGDSALYLCASSRETSGAPMNEQFFGPGTRLTVL.